This T cell receptor (beta chain) was captured by sequencing in a study of blood T cell repertoires in COVID-19 (dated by TCRdb to the early 2020s). Background on the whole study: Samples covering the acute and convalescent phases of COVID-19 were provided by collaborators in the United States, Italy and Spain. A de-identified subject ID, COVID-19 status, age in years and sex were almost always included in the sample metadata. The prospective study material was composed of cDNA or gDNA derived from T cells, B-cell-depleted T cells, or PBMCs. The repertoires were made available in a free public database intended to serve as a resource for research on the immune response to SARS-CoV-2. HLA class I and class II types, where available, came from metadata supplied by the sample provider rather than from assay-based typing. Samples were obtained from the ongoing ImmuneRACE study (first 160 participants) and from 950 to 1,500 subjects provided by 6 global collaborators. Deeply sampled blood TCRbeta repertoires from subjects exposed to, actively infected with, or recovered from COVID-19 were included in the dataset.

Comment on this clone: The clone's antigen remains unknown. No per-base quality is available; no much larger clone lies one base away.

The CDR3 runs 15 residues from the cysteine to the phenylalanine. The DNA shown is the 45-base CDR3, in frame from base 1. V trim: 7 bases; J trim: 8 bases; unmatched bases: 12. The germline V gene gives CDR1 as MNHEY and CDR2 as SVGAGI. Results the study describes overall, beyond this receptor: Clinical and demographic metadata were provided uncurated, with the amount varying by source and participant.

TCRbeta CDR3 regions were amplified from genomic DNA by means of the immunoSEQ Assay, a bias-controlled multiplex PCR. As for the authors' bioinformatics: The number of nucleated cells in each sample was estimated from the amplification of reference gene primers within the assay. To quantify the absolute abundance of each unique TCRbeta CDR3 rearrangement, sequence reads were collapsed and filtered. Productive Simpson clonality was computed per sample as the square root of Simpson's diversity index over productive rearrangements. Entries here come from immuneACCESS through TCRdb and include only in-frame sequences with V and J called. Some clones fail to appear in such tables; in the studies checked, an unresolved V gene covers under half of the shortfall, and the cause of the remainder is unknown. The DNA was the basis for D and trimming; V, J and clone size are from that table. The sample data list roughly 250,000 clones, and 75% to 90% of these were observed just once. The ten most abundant clones make up 3% to 4% of the sample.

Enrolling through a virtual design, the prospective study's participants ranged in age from roughly 18 to 100 years and lived across about two dozen United States geographic areas. To assign participants to cohorts, the prospective study relied on clinical history that participants themselves reported in a screening survey and a study questionnaire. Mobile phlebotomists in the prospective study collected whole blood, serum and a nasopharyngeal or oropharyngeal swab from every participant. Participants in the prospective study had the option to provide additional blood draws and questionnaires over an approximately 2-month period. Before DNA extraction, prospective study blood samples were shipped either frozen or at room temperature.

Sequencing was performed on PBMCs or T cells enriched from blood (not recorded which). This TCR was recovered from a woman aged 40 to 49 with acute COVID-19. The chain couples TRBV6-5 to TRBJ2-1; TRBD2 aligns with 9 central bases. In nucleotide form, the sequence is TGTGCCAGCACCCCGGGGGTAGCGGGAGTGGATGAGCAGTTCTTC. Its product reads: CASTPGVAGVDEQFF.